The next 22 T cell receptor beta chains were all read from a single sample in a study of cytomegalovirus exposure and HLA in healthy donors. The table came from immunoSEQ multiplex PCR; TCRdb's copy has only in-frame clones and leaves some out. Of around 99,000 clones listed, 88% are singletons. The sample taken for sequencing was PBMCs. These receptors were obtained from a woman under 30 in good health and CMV-seronegative.

The V and J genes are TRBV19 and TRBJ1-5; D remains unclear. The germline V gene has CDR1 LNHDA and CDR2 SQIVND (reference sequence). The CDR3 runs to 14 residues. Trimming stripped 0 bases from V and 5 bases from J, with 8 bases between. The DNA of the CDR3 is TGTGCCAGTAGTATAGATCGGGTCGATCAGCCCCAGCATTTT. Its translation is CASSIDRVDQPQHF.

This sequence joins TRBV7-6 and TRBJ2-2; D is possibly TRBD2 (5 bases). The ends were cut back, 6 bases at V and 11 bases at J, with 19 bases in the middle. There are 14 residues in the CDR3. Germline assignment: CDR1 SGHVS and CDR2 FNYEAQ. CDR3 sequence: CASSREHRGVELFF. CDR3 nucleotides: TGTGCCAGCAGTCGCGAGCACCGGGGAGTCGAGCTGTTTTTT. Combining the CDR3 with reference TRBV7-6 and TRBJ2-2 gives the whole variable domain GAGVSQSPRYKVTKRGQDVALRCDPISGHVSLYWYRQALGQGPEFLTYFNYEAQQDKSGLPNDRFSAERPEGSISTLTIQRTEQRDSAMYRCASSREHRGVELFFGEGSRLTVL.

As to this clone: One junction end disagrees with the germline gene, perhaps due to a read error. V usage is TRBV6-5 and J usage is TRBJ2-7, with D perhaps matching TRBD1 (6 bases). CDR1 MNHEY and CDR2 SVGAGI come from the germline V gene. This CDR3 is built from 13 residues. This CDR3 reads CASRYSDSNEQYF. DNA for the CDR3: TGTGCCAGCAGATACTCGGACAGTAACGAGCAGTACTTC.

This rearrangement joins TRBV12-5 to TRBJ1-2; TRBD1 matches 7 bases. Losses at the gene ends were 6 bases for V and 8 bases for J; bases not matched to a gene: 9. Germline V lookup: CDR1 LGHNT, CDR2 FRNRAP. This CDR3 comprises 13 residues. This chain's CDR3 is CASGRDSRPGYTF. CDR3 bases: TGTGCTAGTGGACGGGACAGCCGCCCCGGCTACACCTTC. Complete variable domain (other parts from reference TRBV12-5 and TRBJ1-2): DARVTQTPRHKVTEMGQEVTMRCQPILGHNTVFWYRQTMMQGLELLAYFRNRAPLDDSGMPKDRFSAEMPDATLATLKIQPSEPRDSAVYFCASGRDSRPGYTFGSGTRLTVV.

This clone was seen just once. The chain combines TRBV30 with TRBJ2-5, with D tentatively TRBD1 (6 bases). The CDR3 loop spans 15 amino acids. Trimming pared 4 bases from V and 4 bases from J, leaving 19 bases between. Looked up from germline, CDR1 is GTSNPN and CDR2 is SVGIG (reference sequence). CDR3 loop: CAWNSRGSFRETQYF. The CDR3 coding sequence is TGTGCCTGGAATTCCAGGGGCTCATTTCGAGAGACCCAGTACTTC.

Worth noting for this clone: With a much larger clone just one base away, this may be a read error. This sequence joins TRBV6-5 and TRBJ1-2, with D possibly being TRBD1 (6 bases). The V gene lost 5 bases and the J gene lost 2 bases, with 6 bases spanning the gap. The germline gives CDR1 MNHEY, CDR2 SVGAGI. The CDR3 length is 12 residues. DNA of the CDR3: TGTGCCAGCAGTACAGGGAACTATGGCTACACCTTC. It codes for CASSTGNYGYTF.

The V call is TRBV30, the J call TRBJ2-6; D uncertain. Per germline, CDR1 GTSNPN and CDR2 SVGIG (reference sequence). V gave up 0 bases and J gave up 1 base, with 19 bases separating them. CDR3 size: 19 residues. The CDR3 DNA sequence: TGTGCCTGGAGTGTACTTGGGCAGGTCTACCATTCTGGGGCCAACGTCCTGACTTTC. Translating gives CAWSVLGQVYHSGANVLTF.

The chain is built from TRBV6-6 and TRBJ2-7; TRBD1 aligns across 7 bases. CDR1 and CDR2 (germline): MNHNY, SVGAGI (reference sequence). With V trimmed by 6 bases and J by 3 bases, 8 bases remained unmatched. The CDR3 contains 14 residues. The CDR3 DNA is TGTGCCAGCAGCCCGACAGGGTTTGACTACGAGCAGTACTTC. This encodes CASSPTGFDYEQYF.

The chain carries TRBV7-3 and TRBJ2-3; possibly TRBD1 for D (6 bases). From germline, CDR1 is SGHTA and CDR2 FQGTGA. This CDR3 region has 15 residues. With 6 bases removed from V and 5 bases from J, the gap between germline ends came to 18 bases. CDR3 DNA: TGTGCCAGCAGTCCACAGGGTTGGGGCGGAGATACGCAGTATTTT. Its translation: CASSPQGWGGDTQYF.

The CDR3 region is CASSGNDRGPSSGANVLTF. DNA of the CDR3: TGTGCCAGCAGCGGAAATGACAGGGGACCTAGCTCTGGGGCCAACGTCCTGACTTTC. The J gene is TRBJ2-6, the V gene TRBV7-3; 8 bases line up with TRBD1. CDR3 length equals 19 residues. CDR1 is SGHTA, CDR2 FQGTGA, per germline. With V trimmed by 5 bases and J by 0 bases, 12 bases remained unmatched.

This clone was counted a single time. CDR3 residues: CASSDGPGAQPQHF. The CDR3 DNA reads as TGTGCCAGCAGCGACGGGCCAGGGGCTCAGCCCCAGCATTTT. The chain recombines TRBV9 with TRBJ1-5; D is perhaps TRBD1 (6 bases). This CDR3 has 14 amino acids. The germline CDR1 and CDR2 sequences are SGDLS and YYNGEE. V was pared by 3 bases and J by 6 bases, with 13 bases between.

The V gene is TRBV20-1, the J gene TRBJ2-3; TRBD1 aligns across 8 bases. The J segment lost 10 bases and the V segment lost 3 bases, leaving 0 bases of the junction unmatched. From germline, CDR1 is DFQATT and CDR2 SNEGSKA (reference sequence). CDR3 length: 10 residues. Written as DNA, the CDR3 is TGCAGTGCTAGGGACAGGGCGCAGTATTTT. This translates into CSARDRAQYF.

This chain uses TRBV14 with TRBJ2-2; 8 bases fit TRBD2. This CDR3 contains 15 residues. Germline CDR1 SGHDN, CDR2 FVKESK. V was clipped by 2 bases and J by 5 bases; unmatched bases: 4. CDR3 amino acids: CASSQLGLVTGELFF. The CDR3 DNA is TGTGCCAGCAGCCAATTGGGACTAGTGACCGGGGAGCTGTTTTTT.

The chain couples TRBV10-3 to TRBJ2-7; 9 bases map to TRBD1. The CDR3 contains 14 residues. Germline V gives CDR1 ENHRY, CDR2 SYGVKD. The trim removed 6 bases at V and 6 bases at J, leaving 9 bases unmatched. The CDR3 nucleotides are TGTGCCATCAGCGCTTCCGGGACAGGGACCGAGCAGTACTTC. Its translation: CAISASGTGTEQYF.

The chain couples TRBV28 to TRBJ2-5; perhaps TRBD2 as D (6 bases). Per the germline V gene, CDR1 is MDHEN and CDR2 is SYDVKM. Between the trimmed V and J ends, which lost 0 bases and 1 base, there was a span of 9 bases. The CDR3 is 15 amino acids. CDR3 in amino acids: CASSLWGGPQETQYF. CDR3 sequence (DNA): TGTGCCAGCAGTTTATGGGGGGGACCCCAAGAGACCCAGTACTTC.

V and J are TRBV5-4 and TRBJ2-3; D uncertain. Germline CDR1 is SGHNT and CDR2 is YYREEE (reference sequence). The germline V and J ends were trimmed by 3 bases and 4 bases, with 9 bases remaining between them. This CDR3 contains 13 residues. CDR3 coding DNA: TGTGCCAGCAGCTCTGACGGAGCAGATACGCAGTATTTT. This encodes CASSSDGADTQYF.

This sequence joins TRBV6-5 and TRBJ1-4, with unresolved D. This CDR3 has 13 residues. V shed 0 bases and J shed 13 bases, with 12 bases lying between them. The germline gives CDR1 MNHEY, CDR2 SVGAGI. In nucleotides, the CDR3 is TGTGCCAGCAGTTACTCGGAGGCGGCCCTACTGTTTTTT. Amino acids: CASSYSEAALLFF.

This chain links TRBV5-1 with TRBJ1-1; 10 bases fit TRBD1. There are 19 residues in the CDR3. The V segment lost 2 bases and the J segment 1 base; nucleotides outside the gene matches: 14. The V gene's germline CDR1 is SGHRS and CDR2 YFSETQ. The CDR3 reads CASSFGGTGQGVTNTEAFF. CDR3 bases: TGCGCCAGCAGCTTTGGGGGTACCGGACAGGGGGTAACGAACACTGAAGCTTTCTTT.

The chain couples TRBV4-1 to TRBJ2-1, with TRBD1 matching over 10 bases. From germline, CDR1 is MGHRA and CDR2 YSYEKL. The CDR3 extends over 19 amino acids. Germline trimming cut 1 base from V and 4 bases from J; bases unmatched to any gene: 13. CDR3 nucleotide sequence: TGCGCCAGCAGCCAAGGGGTCCGGTTCGGACAGGGGGTGTACAATGAGCAGTTCTTC. Its translation: CASSQGVRFGQGVYNEQFF.

The chain is built from TRBV4-2 and TRBJ1-2, with TRBD1 matching over 8 bases. This CDR3 is built from 16 residues. Germline CDR1 is LGHNA and CDR2 is YNFKEQ. The V and J ends lost 0 bases and 3 bases, in that order; junction bases with no gene match: 6. CDR3 protein: CASSQDPGQADYGYTF. The CDR3 bases are TGTGCCAGCAGCCAAGACCCGGGACAGGCGGACTATGGCTACACCTTC.

The chain has TRBV4-3 and TRBJ1-2; a possible D gene is TRBD1 (6 bases). V lost 0 bases and J 4 bases, leaving 12 bases between the germline ends. Germline CDR1 reads LGHNA; CDR2 reads YSLEER. This CDR3 spans 15 amino acids. The CDR3 nucleotides are TGCGCCAGCAGCCAAGAGATCGTGGGGGCCTATGGCTACACCTTC. Encoded protein: CASSQEIVGAYGYTF.

The chain couples TRBV2 to TRBJ1-4, with D maybe TRBD1 (6 bases). Trimming left V 4 bases short and J 5 bases short, with 11 bases between. This CDR3 contains 14 residues. Germline CDR1 SNHLY, CDR2 FYNNEI. The chain's CDR3 is CASSGGRGNEKLFF. DNA for the CDR3: TGTGCCAGCAGTGGGGGCAGGGGAAATGAAAAACTGTTTTTT.